Each of the 4 T cell receptor beta chains below was sequenced from the same sample in a study of cytomegalovirus exposure and HLA in healthy donors (TCRdb year 2017). To prepare the library, the immunoSEQ multiplex PCR assay was applied. For the multiplex PCR, a mixture combining 60 forward primers for TCR Vbeta segments and 13 reverse primers for TCR Jbeta segments was used. Entries here come from immuneACCESS through TCRdb and include only in-frame sequences with V and J called. Some clones fail to appear in such tables; in the studies checked, an unresolved V gene covers under half of the shortfall, and the cause of the remainder is unknown. The sample table contains over 200,000 clones; only one count was recorded for roughly 80% of them. 6% of the sample lies in the top ten. The sample taken for sequencing was PBMCs. The receptors were sampled from a man aged 35-49 years in good health and CMV-seropositive.

The chain links TRBV10-2 to TRBJ2-7, with unresolved D. Looked up from germline, CDR1 is WSHSY and CDR2 is SAAADI. CDR3 size: 14 residues. Deletions cut 6 bases from V and 5 bases from J, with 17 bases between. In DNA form, the CDR3 reads TGCGCCAGCAGCCATACGGCGGAGAGGCACGAGCAGTACGTC. This codes for CASSHTAERHEQYV.

The chain is built from TRBV29-1 and TRBJ2-7; possibly TRBD1 for D (6 bases). The CDR3 loop spans 11 amino acids. V was clipped by 7 bases and J by 2 bases, with 9 bases between them. The germline CDR1 and CDR2 sequences are SQVTM and ANQGSEA. CDR3: CSAQGAYEQYV. The CDR3 nucleotides are TGCAGCGCACAGGGAGCCTACGAGCAGTACGTC.

The genes are TRBV19 and TRBJ2-2; D not resolved. Trimming shortened V by 5 bases and J by 6 bases, and 10 bases separated the two germline ends. Germline assignment: CDR1 LNHDA and CDR2 SQIVND (reference sequence). This CDR3 region has 13 residues. DNA for the CDR3: TGTGCCAGTAGTGCGGCAAGTCCCGGGGAGCTGTTTTTT. This sequence encodes CASSAASPGELFF.

The chain links TRBV2 to TRBJ1-1, with TRBD1 as a possible D gene (6 bases). The CDR3 is 15 residues long. Germline assignment: CDR1 SNHLY and CDR2 FYNNEI. V shed 2 bases and J shed 1 base, with 11 bases lying between them. The CDR3 region is CASSEQGNRNTEAFF. The CDR3 region has the DNA TGTGCCAGCAGTGAACAGGGGAATCGGAACACTGAAGCTTTCTTT. The full variable domain, completed using reference TRBV2 and TRBJ1-1, is EPEVTQTPSHQVTQMGQEVILRCVPISNHLYFYWYRQILGQKVEFLVSFYNNEISEKSEIFDDQFSVERPDGSNFTLKIRSTKLEDSAMYFCASSEQGNRNTEAFFGQGTRLTVV.